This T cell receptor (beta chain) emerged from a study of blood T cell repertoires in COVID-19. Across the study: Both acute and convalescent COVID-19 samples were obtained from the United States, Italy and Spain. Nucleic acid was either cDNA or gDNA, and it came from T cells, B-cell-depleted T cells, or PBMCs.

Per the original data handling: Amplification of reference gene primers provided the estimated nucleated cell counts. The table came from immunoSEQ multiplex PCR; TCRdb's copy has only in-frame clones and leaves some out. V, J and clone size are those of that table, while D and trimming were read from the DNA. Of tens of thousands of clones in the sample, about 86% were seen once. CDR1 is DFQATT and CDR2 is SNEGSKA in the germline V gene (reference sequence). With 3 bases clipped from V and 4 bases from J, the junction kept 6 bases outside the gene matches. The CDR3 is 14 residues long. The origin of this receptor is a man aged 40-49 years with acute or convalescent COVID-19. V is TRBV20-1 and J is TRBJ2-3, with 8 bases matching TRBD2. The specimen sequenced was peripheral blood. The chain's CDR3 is CSASGLAGSDTQYF. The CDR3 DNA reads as TGCAGTGCTAGTGGGCTAGCGGGTTCAGATACGCAGTATTTT.